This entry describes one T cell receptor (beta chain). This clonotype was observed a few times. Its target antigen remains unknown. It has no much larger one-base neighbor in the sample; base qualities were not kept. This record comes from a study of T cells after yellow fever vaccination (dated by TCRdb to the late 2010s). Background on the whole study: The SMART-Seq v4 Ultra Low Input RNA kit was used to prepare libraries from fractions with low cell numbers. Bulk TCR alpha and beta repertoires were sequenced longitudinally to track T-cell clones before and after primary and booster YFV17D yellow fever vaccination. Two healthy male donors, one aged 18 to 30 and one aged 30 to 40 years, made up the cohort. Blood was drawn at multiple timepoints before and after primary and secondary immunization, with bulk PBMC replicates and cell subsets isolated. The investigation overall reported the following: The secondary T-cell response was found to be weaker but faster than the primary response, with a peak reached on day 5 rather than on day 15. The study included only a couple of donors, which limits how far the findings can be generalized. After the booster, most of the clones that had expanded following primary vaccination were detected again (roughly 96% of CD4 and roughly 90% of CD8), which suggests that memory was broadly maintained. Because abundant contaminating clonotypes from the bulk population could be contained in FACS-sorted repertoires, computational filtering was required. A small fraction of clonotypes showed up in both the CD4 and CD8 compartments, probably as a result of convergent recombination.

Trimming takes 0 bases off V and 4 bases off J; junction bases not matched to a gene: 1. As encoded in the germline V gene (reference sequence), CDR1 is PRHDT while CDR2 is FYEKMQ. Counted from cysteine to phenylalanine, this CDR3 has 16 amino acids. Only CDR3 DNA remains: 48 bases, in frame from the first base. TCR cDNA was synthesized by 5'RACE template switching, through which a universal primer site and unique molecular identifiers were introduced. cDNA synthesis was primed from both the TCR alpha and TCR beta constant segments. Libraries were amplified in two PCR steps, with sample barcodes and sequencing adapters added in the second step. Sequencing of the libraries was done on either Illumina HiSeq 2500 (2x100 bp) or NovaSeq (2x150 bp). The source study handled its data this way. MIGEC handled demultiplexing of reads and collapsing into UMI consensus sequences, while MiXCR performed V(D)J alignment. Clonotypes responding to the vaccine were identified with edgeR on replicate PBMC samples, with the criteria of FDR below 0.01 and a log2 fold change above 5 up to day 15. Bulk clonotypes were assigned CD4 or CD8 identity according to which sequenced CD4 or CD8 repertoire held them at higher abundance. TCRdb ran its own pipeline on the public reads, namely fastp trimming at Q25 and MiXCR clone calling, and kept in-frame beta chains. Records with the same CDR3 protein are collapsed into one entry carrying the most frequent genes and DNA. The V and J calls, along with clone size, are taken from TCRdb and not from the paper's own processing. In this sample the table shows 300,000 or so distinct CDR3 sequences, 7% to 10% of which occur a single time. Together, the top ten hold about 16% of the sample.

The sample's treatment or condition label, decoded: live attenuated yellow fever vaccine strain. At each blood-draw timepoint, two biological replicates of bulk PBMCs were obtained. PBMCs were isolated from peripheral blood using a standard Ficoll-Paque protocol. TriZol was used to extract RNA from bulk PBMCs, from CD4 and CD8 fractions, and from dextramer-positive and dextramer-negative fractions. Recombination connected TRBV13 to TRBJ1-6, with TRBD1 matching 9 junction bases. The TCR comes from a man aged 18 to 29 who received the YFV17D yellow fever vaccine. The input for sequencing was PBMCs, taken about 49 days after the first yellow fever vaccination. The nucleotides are TGTGCCAGCAGCTTAGGGGGACAGGGTTATAATTCACCCCTCCACTTT. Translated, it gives CASSLGGQGYNSPLHF.